This T cell receptor (beta chain) appears in the sequencing data of a study of blood T cell repertoires in COVID-19. Across the study: COVID-19 samples from acute and convalescent phases originated in the United States, Italy and Spain. In each case, the material was cDNA or gDNA derived from T cells, B-cell-depleted T cells, or PBMCs.

Original processing methods: Reference gene primer amplification in the assay estimated nucleated cell counts. Assay: immunoSEQ multiplex PCR; the TCRdb copy retains only in-frame clones and omits some. The D gene and trimming were derived from the DNA, and the V and J assignments and clone size from that table. This table holds 130,000 to 150,000 clones, roughly 88% found once. The CDR3 contains 14 residues. Per germline, CDR1 LNHDA and CDR2 SQIVND (reference sequence). Unmatched junction bases numbered 7, after V lost 6 bases and J lost 5 bases. The TCR originated in a woman aged 50 to 60 in a cohort sampled during active or convalescent COVID-19. The rearrangement uses TRBV19 and TRBJ1-5; 7 nucleotides match TRBD1. Material: peripheral blood. CDR3 loop: CASRGQRKDQPQHF. As DNA, the CDR3 is TGTGCCAGTAGGGGACAGAGGAAAGATCAGCCCCAGCATTTT.